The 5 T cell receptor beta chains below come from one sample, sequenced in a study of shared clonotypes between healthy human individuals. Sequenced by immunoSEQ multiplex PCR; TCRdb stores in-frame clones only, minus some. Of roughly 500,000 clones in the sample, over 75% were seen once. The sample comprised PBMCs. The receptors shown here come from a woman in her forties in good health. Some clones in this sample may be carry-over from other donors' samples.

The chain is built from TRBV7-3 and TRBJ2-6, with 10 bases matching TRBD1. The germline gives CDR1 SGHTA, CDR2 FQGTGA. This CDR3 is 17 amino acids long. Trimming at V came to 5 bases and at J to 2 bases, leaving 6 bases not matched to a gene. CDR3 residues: CASSPSGTGAGANVLTF. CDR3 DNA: TGTGCCAGCAGCCCCTCCGGGACAGGGGCTGGGGCCAACGTCCTGACTTTC.

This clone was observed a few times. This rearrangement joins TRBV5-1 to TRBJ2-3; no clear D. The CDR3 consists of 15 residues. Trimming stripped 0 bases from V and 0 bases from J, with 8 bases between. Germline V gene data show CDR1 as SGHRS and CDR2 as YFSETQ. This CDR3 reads CASSLVPDSTDTQYF. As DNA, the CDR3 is TGCGCCAGCAGCTTGGTTCCGGACAGCACAGATACGCAGTATTTT.

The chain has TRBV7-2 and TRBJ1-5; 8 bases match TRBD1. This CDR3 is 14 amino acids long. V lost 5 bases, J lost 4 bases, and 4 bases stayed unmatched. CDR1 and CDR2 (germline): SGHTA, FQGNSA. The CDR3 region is CASSRNRGNQPQHF. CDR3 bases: TGTGCCAGCAGCCGAAACAGGGGGAATCAGCCCCAGCATTTT.

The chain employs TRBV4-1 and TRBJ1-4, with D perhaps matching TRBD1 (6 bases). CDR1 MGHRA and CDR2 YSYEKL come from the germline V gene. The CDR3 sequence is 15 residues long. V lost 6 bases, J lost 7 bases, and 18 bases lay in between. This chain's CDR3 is CASSRKGDGPEKLFF. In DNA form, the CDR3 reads TGCGCCAGCAGTCGTAAGGGGGACGGACCTGAAAAACTGTTTTTT.

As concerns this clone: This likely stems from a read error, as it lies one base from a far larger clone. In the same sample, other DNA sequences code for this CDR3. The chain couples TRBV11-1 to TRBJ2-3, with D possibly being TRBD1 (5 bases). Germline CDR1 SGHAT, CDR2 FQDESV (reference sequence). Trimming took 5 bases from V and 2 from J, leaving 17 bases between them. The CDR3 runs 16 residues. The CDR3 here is CASSQRARADTDTQYF. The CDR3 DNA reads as TGTGCCAGCAGCCAAAGAGCCAGGGCAGACACAGATACGCAGTATTTT. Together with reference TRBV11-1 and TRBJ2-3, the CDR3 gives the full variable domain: EAEVAQSPRYKITEKSQAVAFWCDPISGHATLYWYRQILGQGPELLVQFQDESVVDDSQLPKDRFSAERLKGVDSTLKIQPAELGDSAMYLCASSQRARADTDTQYFGPGTRLTVL.